The clone carrying this TCR beta chain was detected only once. The data stem from a study of blood T cell repertoires in COVID-19. Trimming cost V 4 bases and J 5 bases; bases outside gene matches: 12. CDR3 length: 16 residues. Germline CDR1 reads SGHVS; CDR2 reads FNYEAQ. Allocation to cohorts depended on clinical history reported by the participants. The table came from immunoSEQ multiplex PCR; TCRdb's copy has only in-frame clones and leaves some out. The repertoire consists of about 210,000 clones, with 86% occurring once and the leading ten covering roughly 3.8%. The chain combines TRBV7-6 with TRBJ2-7; 9 bases agree with TRBD1. What was sequenced was PBMCs or T cells enriched from blood (not recorded which). The sequence was obtained from a woman aged 40-49 years with acute COVID-19. The CDR3 region is CASSSVVGTGHNEQYF. In DNA form, the CDR3 reads TGTGCCAGCAGCTCCGTCGTCGGGACAGGGCACAACGAGCAGTACTTC.